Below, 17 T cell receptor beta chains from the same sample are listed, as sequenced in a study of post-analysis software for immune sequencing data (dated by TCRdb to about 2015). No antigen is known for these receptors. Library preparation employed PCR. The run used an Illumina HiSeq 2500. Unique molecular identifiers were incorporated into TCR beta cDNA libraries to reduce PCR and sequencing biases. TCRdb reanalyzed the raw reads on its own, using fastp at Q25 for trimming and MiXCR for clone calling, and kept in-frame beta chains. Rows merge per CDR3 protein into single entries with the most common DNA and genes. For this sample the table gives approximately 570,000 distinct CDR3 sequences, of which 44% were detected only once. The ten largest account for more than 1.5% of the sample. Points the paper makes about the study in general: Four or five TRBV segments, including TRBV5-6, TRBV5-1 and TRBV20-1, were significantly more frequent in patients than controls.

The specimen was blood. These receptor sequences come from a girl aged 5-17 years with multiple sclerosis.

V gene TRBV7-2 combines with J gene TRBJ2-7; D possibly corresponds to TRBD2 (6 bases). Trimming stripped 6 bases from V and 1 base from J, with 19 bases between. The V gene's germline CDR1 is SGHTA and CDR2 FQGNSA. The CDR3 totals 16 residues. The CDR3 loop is CASSLRPGDGSYEQYF. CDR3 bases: TGTGCCAGCAGTTTGAGACCGGGGGACGGTTCCTACGAGCAGTACTTC.

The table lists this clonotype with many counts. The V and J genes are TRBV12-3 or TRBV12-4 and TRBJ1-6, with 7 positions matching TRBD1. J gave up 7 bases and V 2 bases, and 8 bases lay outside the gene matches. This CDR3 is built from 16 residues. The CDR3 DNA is TGTGCCAGCAGTTTAAGAGGGGGCGCGGGGAATTCACCCCTCCACTTT. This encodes CASSLRGGAGNSPLHF.

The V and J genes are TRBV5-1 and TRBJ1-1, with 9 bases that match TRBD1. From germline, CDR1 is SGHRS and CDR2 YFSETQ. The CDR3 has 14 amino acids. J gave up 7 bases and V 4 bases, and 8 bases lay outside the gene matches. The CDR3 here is CASSIDRGNGEAFF. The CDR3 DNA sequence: TGCGCCAGCAGCATCGACAGGGGGAATGGTGAAGCTTTCTTT. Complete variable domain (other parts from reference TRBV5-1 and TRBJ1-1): KAGVTQTPRYLIKTRGQQVTLSCSPISGHRSVSWYQQTPGQGLQFLFEYFSETQRNKGNFPGRFSGRQFSNSRSEMNVSTLELGDSALYLCASSIDRGNGEAFFGQGTRLTVV.

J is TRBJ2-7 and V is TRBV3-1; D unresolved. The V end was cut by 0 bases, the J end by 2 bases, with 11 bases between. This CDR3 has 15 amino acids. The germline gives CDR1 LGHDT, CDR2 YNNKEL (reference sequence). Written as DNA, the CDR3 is TGTGCCAGCAGCCAAGACAGAGGATTTGCCTACGAGCAGTACTTC. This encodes CASSQDRGFAYEQYF.

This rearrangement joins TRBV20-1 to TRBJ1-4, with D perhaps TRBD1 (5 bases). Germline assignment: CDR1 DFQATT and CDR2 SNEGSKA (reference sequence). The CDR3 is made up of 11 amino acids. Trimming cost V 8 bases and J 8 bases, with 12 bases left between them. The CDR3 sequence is CSLGTREKLFF. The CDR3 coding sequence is TGCAGTCTGGGGACGAGGGAAAAACTGTTTTTT.

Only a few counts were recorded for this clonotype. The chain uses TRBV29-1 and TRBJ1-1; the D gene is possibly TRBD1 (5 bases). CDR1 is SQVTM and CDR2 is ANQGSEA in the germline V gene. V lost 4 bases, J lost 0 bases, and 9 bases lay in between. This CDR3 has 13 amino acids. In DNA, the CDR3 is TGCAGCGTTGGTGACAGCCTGAACACTGAAGCTTTCTTT. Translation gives CSVGDSLNTEAFF.

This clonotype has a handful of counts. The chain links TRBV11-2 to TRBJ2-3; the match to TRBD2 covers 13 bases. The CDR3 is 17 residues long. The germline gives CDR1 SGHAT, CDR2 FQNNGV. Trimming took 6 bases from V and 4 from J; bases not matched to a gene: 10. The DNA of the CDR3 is TGTGCCAGCAGACAGATCGGGACTAGCGGGGCCTCAGATACGCAGTATTTT. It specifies CASRQIGTSGASDTQYF.

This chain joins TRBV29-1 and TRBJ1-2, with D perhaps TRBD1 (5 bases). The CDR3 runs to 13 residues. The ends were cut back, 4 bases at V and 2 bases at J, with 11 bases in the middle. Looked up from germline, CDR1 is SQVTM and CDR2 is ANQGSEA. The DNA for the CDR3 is TGCAGCGTTGCCCCGGCAGGGAACTATGGCTACACCTTC. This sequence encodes CSVAPAGNYGYTF.

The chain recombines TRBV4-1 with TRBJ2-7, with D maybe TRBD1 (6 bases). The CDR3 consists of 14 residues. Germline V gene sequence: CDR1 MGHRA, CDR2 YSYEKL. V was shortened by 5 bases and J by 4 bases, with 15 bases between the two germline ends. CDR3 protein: CASSTRTVSYEQYF. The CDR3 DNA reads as TGCGCCAGCAGCACCCGGACAGTCTCTTACGAGCAGTACTTC.

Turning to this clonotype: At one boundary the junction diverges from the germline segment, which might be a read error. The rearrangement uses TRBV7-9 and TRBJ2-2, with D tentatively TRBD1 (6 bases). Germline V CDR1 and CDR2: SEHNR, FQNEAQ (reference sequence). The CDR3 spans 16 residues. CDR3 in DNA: TGTGCCGGCAGCTCACGAGGACAGACAACACCCGGGGAGCTGTTTTTT. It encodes CAGSSRGQTTPGELFF. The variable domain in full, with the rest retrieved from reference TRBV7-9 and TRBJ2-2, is DTGVSQNPRHKITKRGQNVTFRCDPISEHNRLYWYRQTLGQGPEFLTYFQNEAQLEKSRLLSDRFSAERPKGSFSTLEIQRTEQGDSAMYLCAGSSRGQTTPGELFFGEGSRLTVL.

This CDR3 is CSARAGLAGGGRFSDTQYF. The CDR3 bases are TGCAGTGCTAGAGCCGGACTAGCGGGGGGAGGTCGGTTTTCGGATACGCAGTATTTT. This chain joins TRBV20-1 and TRBJ2-3, with TRBD2 matching over 14 bases. CDR1 and CDR2 from the germline V gene are DFQATT and SNEGSKA (reference sequence). The ends lost 1 base at V and 6 bases at J; junction bases unmatched: 15. This CDR3 region has 19 residues.

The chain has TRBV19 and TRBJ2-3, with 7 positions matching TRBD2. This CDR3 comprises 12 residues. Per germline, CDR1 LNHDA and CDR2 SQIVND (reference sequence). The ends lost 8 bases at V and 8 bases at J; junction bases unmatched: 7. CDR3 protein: CASSQTGGTQYF. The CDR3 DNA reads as TGTGCCAGTTCCCAAACGGGGGGTACGCAGTATTTT.

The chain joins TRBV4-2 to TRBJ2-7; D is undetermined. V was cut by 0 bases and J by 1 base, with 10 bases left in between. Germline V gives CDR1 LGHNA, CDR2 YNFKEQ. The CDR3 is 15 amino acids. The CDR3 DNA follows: TGTGCCAGCAGCCAAGAACAATCCATGTCCTACGAGCAGTACTTC. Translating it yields CASSQEQSMSYEQYF.

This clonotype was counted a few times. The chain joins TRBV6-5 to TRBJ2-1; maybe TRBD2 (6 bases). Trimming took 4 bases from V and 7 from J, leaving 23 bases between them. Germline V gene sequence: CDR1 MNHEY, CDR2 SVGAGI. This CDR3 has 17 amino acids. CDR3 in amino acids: CASSSSGTAPGRNEQFF. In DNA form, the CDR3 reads TGTGCCAGCAGTTCCTCGGGAACAGCCCCTGGGAGGAATGAGCAGTTCTTC.

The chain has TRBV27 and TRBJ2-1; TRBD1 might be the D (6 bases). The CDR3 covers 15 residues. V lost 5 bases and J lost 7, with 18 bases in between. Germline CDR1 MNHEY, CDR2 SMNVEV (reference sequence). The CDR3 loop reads CASSTSGTIKNEQFF. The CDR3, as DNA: TGTGCCAGCAGTACTTCCGGGACAATCAAGAATGAGCAGTTCTTC.

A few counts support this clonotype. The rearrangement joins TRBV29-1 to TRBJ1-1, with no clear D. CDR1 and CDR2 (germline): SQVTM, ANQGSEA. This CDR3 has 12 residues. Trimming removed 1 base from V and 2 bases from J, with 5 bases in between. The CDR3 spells CSVEGANTEAFF. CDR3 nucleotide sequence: TGCAGCGTTGAAGGGGCTAACACTGAAGCTTTCTTT.

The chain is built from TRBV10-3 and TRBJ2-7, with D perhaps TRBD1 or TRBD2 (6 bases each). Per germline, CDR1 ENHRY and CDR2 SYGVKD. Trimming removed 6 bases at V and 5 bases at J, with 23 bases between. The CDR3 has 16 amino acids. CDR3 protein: CAIRTLTGRSPDEQYF. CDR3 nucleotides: TGTGCCATCAGAACATTAACAGGGAGGTCTCCGGACGAGCAGTACTTC.